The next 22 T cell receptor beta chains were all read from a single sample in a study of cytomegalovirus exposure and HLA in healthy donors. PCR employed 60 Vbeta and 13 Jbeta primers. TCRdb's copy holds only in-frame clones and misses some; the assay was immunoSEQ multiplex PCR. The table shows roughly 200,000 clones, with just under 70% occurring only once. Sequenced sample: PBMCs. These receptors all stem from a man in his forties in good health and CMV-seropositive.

The CDR3 DNA is TGTGCCAGCAGTGAGCTTGGGCGGGGGGGATCCACAGATACGCAGTATTTT. Translated, it gives CASSELGRGGSTDTQYF. The chain employs TRBV25-1 and TRBJ2-3, with 9 nucleotides matching TRBD2. CDR3 length: 17 residues. Germline values: CDR1 MGHDK, CDR2 SYGVNS. The junction had 9 bases not matched to a gene; V was cut back by 3 bases and J by 2 bases. Full variable domain (outside the CDR3, taken from reference TRBV25-1 and TRBJ2-3): EADIYQTPRYLVIGTGKKITLECSQTMGHDKMYWYQQDPGMELHLIHYSYGVNSTEKGDLSSESTVSRIRTEHFPLTLESARPSHTSQYLCASSELGRGGSTDTQYFGPGTRLTVL.

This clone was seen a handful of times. The CDR3: CASSSPGQGVYGYTF. Written as DNA, the CDR3 is TGTGCCAGCAGTTCTCCGGGACAGGGGGTATATGGCTACACCTTC. V is TRBV28 and J is TRBJ1-2; the match to TRBD1 covers 11 bases. Germline CDR1 reads MDHEN; CDR2 reads SYDVKM. The CDR3 spans 15 residues. The V and J ends lost 4 bases and 5 bases, in that order; junction bases with no gene match: 6.

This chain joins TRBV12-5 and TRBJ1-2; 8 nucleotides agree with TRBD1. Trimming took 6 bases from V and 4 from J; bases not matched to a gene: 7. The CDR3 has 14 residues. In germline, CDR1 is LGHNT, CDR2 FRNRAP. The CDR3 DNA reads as TGTGCTAGTGGGGCAGGGGGCAGGGGCTATGGCTACACCTTC. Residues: CASGAGGRGYGYTF.

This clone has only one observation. DNA of the CDR3: TGTGCCAGTAGTAGCTTAGCGGGGAGCTCCTACAATGAGCAGTTCTTC. Amino acid sequence: CASSSLAGSSYNEQFF. The chain links TRBV19 to TRBJ2-1, with 8 nucleotides matching TRBD2. The CDR3 totals 16 residues. Germline V CDR1 and CDR2: LNHDA, SQIVND (reference sequence). The V and J ends lost 4 bases and 0 bases, in that order; junction bases with no gene match: 5.

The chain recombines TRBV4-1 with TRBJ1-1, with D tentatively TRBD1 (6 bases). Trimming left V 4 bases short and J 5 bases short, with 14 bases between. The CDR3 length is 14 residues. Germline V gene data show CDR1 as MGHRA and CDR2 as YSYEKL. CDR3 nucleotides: TGCGCCAGCAGCCTATCAAGGGGGGGTACTGAAGCTTTCTTT. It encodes CASSLSRGGTEAFF.

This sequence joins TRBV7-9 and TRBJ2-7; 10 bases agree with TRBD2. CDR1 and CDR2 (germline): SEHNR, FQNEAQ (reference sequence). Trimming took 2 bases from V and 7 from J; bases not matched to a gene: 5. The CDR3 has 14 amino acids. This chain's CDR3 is CASSLSGGVSEQYF. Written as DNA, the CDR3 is TGTGCCAGCAGCTTAAGCGGGGGGGTTTCGGAGCAGTACTTC. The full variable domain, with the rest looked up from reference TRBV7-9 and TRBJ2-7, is DTGVSQNPRHKITKRGQNVTFRCDPISEHNRLYWYRQTLGQGPEFLTYFQNEAQLEKSRLLSDRFSAERPKGSFSTLEIQRTEQGDSAMYLCASSLSGGVSEQYFGPGTRLTVT.

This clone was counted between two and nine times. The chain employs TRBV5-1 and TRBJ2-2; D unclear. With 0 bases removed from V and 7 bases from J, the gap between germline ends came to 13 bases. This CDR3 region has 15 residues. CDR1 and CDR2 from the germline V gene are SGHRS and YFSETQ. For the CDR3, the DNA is TGCGCCAGCAGCTTGGCGGGTACGGAAATCGGGGAGCTGTTTTTT. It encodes CASSLAGTEIGELFF.

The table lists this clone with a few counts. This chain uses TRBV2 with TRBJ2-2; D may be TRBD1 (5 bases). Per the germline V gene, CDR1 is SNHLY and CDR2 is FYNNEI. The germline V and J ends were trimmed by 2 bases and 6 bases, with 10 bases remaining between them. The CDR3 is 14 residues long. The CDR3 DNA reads TGTGCCAGCAGTGAAAGTGGGGCCGCCGGGGAGCTGTTTTTT. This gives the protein CASSESGAAGELFF. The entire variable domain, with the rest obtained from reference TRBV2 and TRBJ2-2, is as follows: EPEVTQTPSHQVTQMGQEVILRCVPISNHLYFYWYRQILGQKVEFLVSFYNNEISEKSEIFDDQFSVERPDGSNFTLKIRSTKLEDSAMYFCASSESGAAGELFFGEGSRLTVL.

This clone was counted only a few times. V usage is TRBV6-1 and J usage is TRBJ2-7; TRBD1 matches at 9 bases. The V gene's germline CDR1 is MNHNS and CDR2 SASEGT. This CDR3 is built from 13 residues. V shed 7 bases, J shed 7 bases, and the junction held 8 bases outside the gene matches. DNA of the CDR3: TGTGCCAGCACCAGGGACAGGGTGGGGGAGCAGTACTTC. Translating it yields CASTRDRVGEQYF.

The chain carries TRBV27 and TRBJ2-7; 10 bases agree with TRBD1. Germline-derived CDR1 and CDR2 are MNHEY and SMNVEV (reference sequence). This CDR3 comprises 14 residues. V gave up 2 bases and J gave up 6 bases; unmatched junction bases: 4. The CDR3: CASSLTTGGAEQYF. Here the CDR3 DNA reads TGTGCCAGCAGTTTAACGACAGGGGGCGCCGAGCAGTACTTC.

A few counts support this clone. The CDR3 nucleotides are TGTGCCAGCAGCTACGAGGGAAGGGCCGGGGAGCTGTTTTTT. Translated: CASSYEGRAGELFF. V gene TRBV11-1 combines with J gene TRBJ2-2; possible D gene TRBD2, 5 bases. V was trimmed by 4 bases and J by 6 bases, leaving 12 bases between them. Germline CDR1 is SGHAT and CDR2 is FQDESV (reference sequence). This CDR3 region has 14 residues.

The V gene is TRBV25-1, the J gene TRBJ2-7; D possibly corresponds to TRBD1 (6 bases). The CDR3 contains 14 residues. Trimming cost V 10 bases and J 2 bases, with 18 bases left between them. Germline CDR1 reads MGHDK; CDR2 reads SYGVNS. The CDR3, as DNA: TGTGCCACTACTCCAAAGGGGGTGCCCTACGAGCAGTACTTC. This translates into CATTPKGVPYEQYF.

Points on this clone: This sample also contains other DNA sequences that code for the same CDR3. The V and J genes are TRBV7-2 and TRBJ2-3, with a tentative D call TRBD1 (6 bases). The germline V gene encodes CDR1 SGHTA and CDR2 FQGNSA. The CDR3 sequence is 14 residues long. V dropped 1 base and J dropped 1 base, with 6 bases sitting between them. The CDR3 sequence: CASSLGQGTDTQYF. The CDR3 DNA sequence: TGTGCCAGCAGCTTAGGACAGGGCACAGATACGCAGTATTTT. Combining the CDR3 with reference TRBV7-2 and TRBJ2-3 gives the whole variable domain GAGVSQSPSNKVTEKGKDVELRCDPISGHTALYWYRQSLGQGLEFLIYFQGNSAPDKSGLPSDRFSAERTGGSVSTLTIQRTQQEDSAVYLCASSLGQGTDTQYFGPGTRLTVL.

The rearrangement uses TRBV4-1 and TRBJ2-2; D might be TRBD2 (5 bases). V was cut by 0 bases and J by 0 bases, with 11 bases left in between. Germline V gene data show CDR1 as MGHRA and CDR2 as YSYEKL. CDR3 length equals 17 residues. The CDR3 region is CASSQDWRTSNTGELFF. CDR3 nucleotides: TGCGCCAGCAGCCAAGATTGGAGGACTTCGAACACCGGGGAGCTGTTTTTT.

The CDR3 bases are TGTGCCAGTAGTTTCGGCACTGAAGCTTTCTTT. This translates into CASSFGTEAFF. The J gene is TRBJ1-1, the V gene TRBV19; no definite D call. The CDR3 covers 11 residues. The germline CDR1 and CDR2 sequences are LNHDA and SQIVND (reference sequence). Trimming took 5 bases from V and 4 from J, leaving 5 bases between them.

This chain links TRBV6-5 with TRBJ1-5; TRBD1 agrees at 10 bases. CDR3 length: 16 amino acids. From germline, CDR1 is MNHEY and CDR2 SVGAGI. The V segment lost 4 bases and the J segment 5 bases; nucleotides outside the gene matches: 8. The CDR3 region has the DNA TGTGCCAGCAGTTTGGGGACAGGGGCGAGGGATCAGCCCCAGCATTTT. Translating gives CASSLGTGARDQPQHF.

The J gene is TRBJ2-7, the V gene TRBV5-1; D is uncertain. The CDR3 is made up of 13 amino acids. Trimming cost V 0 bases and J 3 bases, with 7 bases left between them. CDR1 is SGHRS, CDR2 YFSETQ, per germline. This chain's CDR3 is CASSLGRNYEQYF. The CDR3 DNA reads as TGCGCCAGCAGCTTGGGCAGGAACTACGAGCAGTACTTC.

This CDR3 reads CASSIQGAAYEQYF. The CDR3 nucleotides read TGTGCCAGCAGTATACAGGGTGCAGCCTACGAGCAGTACTTC. The chain carries TRBV2 and TRBJ2-5; D might be TRBD1 (6 bases). The DNA end lines up better with TRBJ2-7; the J call may be wrong. Germline values: CDR1 SNHLY, CDR2 FYNNEI. The CDR3 loop spans 14 amino acids.

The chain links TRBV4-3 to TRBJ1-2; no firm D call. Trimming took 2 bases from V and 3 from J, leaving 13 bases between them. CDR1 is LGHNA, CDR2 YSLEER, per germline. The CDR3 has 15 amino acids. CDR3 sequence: CASSQPRGGDYGYTF. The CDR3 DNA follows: TGCGCCAGCAGCCAACCCCGGGGAGGAGACTATGGCTACACCTTC.

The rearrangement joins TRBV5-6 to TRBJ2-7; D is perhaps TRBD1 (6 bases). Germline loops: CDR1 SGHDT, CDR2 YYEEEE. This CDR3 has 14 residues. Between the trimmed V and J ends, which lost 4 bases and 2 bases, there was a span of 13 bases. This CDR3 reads CASSVQQGPYEQYF. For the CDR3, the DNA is TGTGCCAGCAGCGTCCAACAGGGCCCCTACGAGCAGTACTTC.

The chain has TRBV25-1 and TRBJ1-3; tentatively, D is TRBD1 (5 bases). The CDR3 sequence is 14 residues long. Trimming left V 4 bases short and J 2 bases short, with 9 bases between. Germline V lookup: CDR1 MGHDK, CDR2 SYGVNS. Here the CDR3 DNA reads TGTGCCAGCAGTGGACAGAGCACTGGAAACACCATATATTTT. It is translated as CASSGQSTGNTIYF. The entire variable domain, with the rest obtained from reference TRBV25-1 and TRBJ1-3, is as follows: EADIYQTPRYLVIGTGKKITLECSQTMGHDKMYWYQQDPGMELHLIHYSYGVNSTEKGDLSSESTVSRIRTEHFPLTLESARPSHTSQYLCASSGQSTGNTIYFGEGSWLTVV.

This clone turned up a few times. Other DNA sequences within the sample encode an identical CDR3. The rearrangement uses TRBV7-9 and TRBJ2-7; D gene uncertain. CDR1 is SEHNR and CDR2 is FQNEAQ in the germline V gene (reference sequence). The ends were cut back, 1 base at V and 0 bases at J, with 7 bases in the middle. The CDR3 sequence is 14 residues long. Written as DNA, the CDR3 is TGTGCCAGCAGCTTAGTCGCAGGCTCCTACGAGCAGTACTTC. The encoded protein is CASSLVAGSYEQYF.